One and the same sample provided the 5 T cell receptor beta chains below, sequenced in a study of T-cell memory formation after mild COVID-19. TCRdb independently ran MiXCR on the 5' RACE reads; one entry per CDR3 protein. The table has about 400,000 distinct CDR3 sequences, approximately 15% seen once. Sequenced sample: PBMCs or a T cell subset sorted from them (not recorded which). All receptors derive from a man aged 18 to 30 who had mild COVID-19 (a few samples of this study predate the infection). Cell type and time point are not known.

This clonotype turned up a few times. The V call is TRBV18, the J call TRBJ1-5; no clear D gene. The CDR3 spans 14 residues. Germline V gene sequence: CDR1 KGHSH, CDR2 LQKENI. With 3 bases removed from V and 3 bases from J, the gap between germline ends came to 9 bases. The CDR3, as DNA: TGTGCCAGCTCACCGACTGAGGTCAATCAGCCCCAGCATTTT. This codes for CASSPTEVNQPQHF. The variable domain in full, completed from reference TRBV18 and TRBJ1-5, reads NAGVMQNPRHLVRRRGQEARLRCSPMKGHSHVYWYRQLPEEGLKFMVYLQKENIIDESGMPKERFSAEFPKEGPSILRIQQVVRGDSAAYFCASSPTEVNQPQHFGDGTRLSIL.

This clonotype was counted a few times. The chain is built from TRBV12-3 or TRBV12-4 and TRBJ1-5; D uncertain. V was pared by 6 bases and J by 11 bases, with 11 bases between. The length of the CDR3 is 11 residues. The CDR3 DNA is TGTGCCAGCAGCCGGGGTTCATCCCAGCATTTT. It yields the protein CASSRGSSQHF.

The chain combines TRBV20-1 with TRBJ2-3; 8 positions agree with TRBD1. The CDR3 sequence is 14 residues long. Germline trimming cut 2 bases from V and 3 bases from J; bases unmatched to any gene: 4. Looked up from germline, CDR1 is DFQATT and CDR2 is SNEGSKA (reference sequence). CDR3 sequence (DNA): TGCAGTGCTAGACCCCAGGGGGCAACAGATACGCAGTATTTT. This sequence encodes CSARPQGATDTQYF.

The chain carries TRBV7-9 and TRBJ2-7; possibly TRBD1 or TRBD2 for D (5 bases each). The CDR3 is 14 amino acids. CDR1 is SEHNR, CDR2 FQNEAQ, per germline (reference sequence). With 5 bases removed from V and 0 bases from J, the gap between germline ends came to 11 bases. The CDR3 loop reads CASSPGAYSYEQYF. The CDR3 DNA sequence: TGTGCCAGCAGCCCCGGGGCCTACTCCTACGAGCAGTACTTC.

This clonotype has only a few counts. The rearrangement uses TRBV11-2 and TRBJ2-1; D is unresolved. Germline CDR1 is SGHAT and CDR2 is FQNNGV. CDR3 length: 12 residues. V shed 9 bases and J shed 10 bases, with 16 bases lying between them. CDR3 sequence: CASRRVEGEQFF. The CDR3 DNA follows: TGTGCCAGTCGCCGCGTGGAAGGGGAGCAGTTCTTC.